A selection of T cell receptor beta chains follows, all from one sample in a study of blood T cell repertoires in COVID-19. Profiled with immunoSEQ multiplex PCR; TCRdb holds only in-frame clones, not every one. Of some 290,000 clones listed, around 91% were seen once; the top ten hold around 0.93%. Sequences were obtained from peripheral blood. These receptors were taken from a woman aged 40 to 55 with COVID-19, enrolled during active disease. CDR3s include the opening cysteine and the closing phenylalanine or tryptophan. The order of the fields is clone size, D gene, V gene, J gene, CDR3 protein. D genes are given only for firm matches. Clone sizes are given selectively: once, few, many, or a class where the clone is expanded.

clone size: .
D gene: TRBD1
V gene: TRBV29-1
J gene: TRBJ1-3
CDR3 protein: CSASRGPGNTIYF

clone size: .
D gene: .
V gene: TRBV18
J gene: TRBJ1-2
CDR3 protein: CASSGGSSNYGYTF

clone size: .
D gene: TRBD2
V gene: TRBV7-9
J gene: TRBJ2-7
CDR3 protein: CASSPRTSWSYEQYF

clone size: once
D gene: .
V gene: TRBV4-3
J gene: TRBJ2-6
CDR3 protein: CASSPSVAGLSSGANVLTF

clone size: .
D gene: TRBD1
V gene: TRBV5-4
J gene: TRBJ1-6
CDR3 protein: CASRIQGINSPLHF

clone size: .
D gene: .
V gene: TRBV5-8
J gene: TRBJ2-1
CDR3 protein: CASSHYSSGNEQFF

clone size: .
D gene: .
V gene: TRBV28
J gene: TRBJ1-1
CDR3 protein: CASSMGGSEAFF

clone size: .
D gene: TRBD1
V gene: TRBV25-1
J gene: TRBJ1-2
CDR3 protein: CASRQGGTNYGYTF

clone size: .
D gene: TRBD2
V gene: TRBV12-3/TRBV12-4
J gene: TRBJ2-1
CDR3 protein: CASSFSGGNEQFF

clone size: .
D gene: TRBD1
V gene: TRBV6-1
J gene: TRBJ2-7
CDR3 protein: CASSAMEDRGIYEQYF

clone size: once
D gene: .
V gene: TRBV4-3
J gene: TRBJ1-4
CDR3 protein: CASSTQGEANEKLFF

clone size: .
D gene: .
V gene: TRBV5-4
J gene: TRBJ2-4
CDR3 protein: CASSLEPLKNIQYF

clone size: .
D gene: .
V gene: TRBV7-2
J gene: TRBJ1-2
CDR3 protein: CASSPERGNYGYTF

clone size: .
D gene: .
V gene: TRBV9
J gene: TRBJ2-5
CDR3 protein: CASSVDRETQYF

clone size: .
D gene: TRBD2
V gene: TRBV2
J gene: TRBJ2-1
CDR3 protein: CASSVVTGGLVNEQFF

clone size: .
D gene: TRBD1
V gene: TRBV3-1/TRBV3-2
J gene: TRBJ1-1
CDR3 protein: CASSQDCWGVFLQGDGTEAFF

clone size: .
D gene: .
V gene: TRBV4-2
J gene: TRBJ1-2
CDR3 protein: CASSQGTARLGGYTF

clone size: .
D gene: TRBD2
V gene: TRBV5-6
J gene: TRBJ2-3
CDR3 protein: CASSLGEGRADTQYF

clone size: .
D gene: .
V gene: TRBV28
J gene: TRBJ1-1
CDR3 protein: CASSLAHLTEAFF

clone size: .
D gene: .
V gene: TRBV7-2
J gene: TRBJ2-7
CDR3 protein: CASSHQLVNYEQYF

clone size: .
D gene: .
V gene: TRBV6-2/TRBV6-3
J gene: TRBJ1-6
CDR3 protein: CASSTHGRSPLHF

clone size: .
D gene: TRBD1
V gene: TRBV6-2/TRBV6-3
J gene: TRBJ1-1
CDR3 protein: CASSPPQGAANTEAFF

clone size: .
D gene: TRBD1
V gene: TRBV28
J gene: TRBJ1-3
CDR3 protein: CASSPTGQGGGNTIYF

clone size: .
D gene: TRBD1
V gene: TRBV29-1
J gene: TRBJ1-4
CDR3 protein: CSVTIQGATNEKLFF

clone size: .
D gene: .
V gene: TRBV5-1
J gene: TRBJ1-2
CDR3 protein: CASSLGTELPYGYTF

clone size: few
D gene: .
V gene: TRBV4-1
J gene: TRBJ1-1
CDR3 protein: CASSQPRVGGDTEAFF

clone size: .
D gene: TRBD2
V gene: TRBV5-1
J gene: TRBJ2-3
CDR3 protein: CASSPTARGDTDTQYF

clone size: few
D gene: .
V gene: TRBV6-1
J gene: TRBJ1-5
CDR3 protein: CASSETPYQPQHF

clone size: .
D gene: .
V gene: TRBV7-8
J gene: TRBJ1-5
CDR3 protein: CASSLRGIGNQPQHF

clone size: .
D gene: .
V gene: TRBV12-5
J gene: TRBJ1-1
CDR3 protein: CASGRGFTEAFF

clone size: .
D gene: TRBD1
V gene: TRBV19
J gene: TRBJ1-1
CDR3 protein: CASIPRTGSRGGTEAFF

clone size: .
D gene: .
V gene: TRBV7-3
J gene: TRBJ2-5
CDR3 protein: CASSFSLVSGAYQETQYF

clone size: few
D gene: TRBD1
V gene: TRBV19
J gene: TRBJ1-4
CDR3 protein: CASSIDGGTGGDELFF

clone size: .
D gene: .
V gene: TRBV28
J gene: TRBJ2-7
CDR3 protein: CASSARGTVSYEQYF

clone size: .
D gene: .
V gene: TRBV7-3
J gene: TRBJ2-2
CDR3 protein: CASSPHAGQLSGELFF

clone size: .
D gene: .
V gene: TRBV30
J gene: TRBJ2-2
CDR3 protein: CAWKFTGWNTGELFF